The 13 T cell receptor beta chains presented below share a single source sample, sequenced in a study of cytomegalovirus exposure and HLA in healthy donors. 13 Jbeta primers and 60 Vbeta primers were used for the PCR. TCRdb's copy holds only in-frame clones and misses some; the assay was immunoSEQ multiplex PCR. The sample has about 88,000 clones. Sequencing input: PBMCs. The receptors stem from a girl aged 5-17 years in good health and CMV-seropositive.

V is TRBV7-6 and J is TRBJ2-3; 10 bases agree with TRBD2. The CDR3 totals 15 residues. The V and J ends lost 1 base and 5 bases, in that order; junction bases with no gene match: 3. In germline, CDR1 is SGHVS, CDR2 FNYEAQ. The CDR3 loop is CASSLGLAGEDTQYF. CDR3 DNA sequence: TGTGCCAGCAGCTTAGGGCTAGCGGGGGAAGATACGCAGTATTTT.

J is TRBJ1-1 and V is TRBV6-5; TRBD1 might be the D (5 bases). V lost 2 bases, J lost 5 bases, and 9 bases lay in between. CDR1 is MNHEY and CDR2 is SVGAGI in the germline V gene. There are 13 residues in the CDR3. The CDR3 spells CASSYAGGTEAFF. The CDR3 DNA sequence: TGTGCCAGCAGTTACGCCGGGGGGACTGAAGCTTTCTTT.

The chain has TRBV18 and TRBJ2-3; 10 nucleotides align to TRBD2. CDR3 size: 16 residues. The germline gives CDR1 KGHSH, CDR2 LQKENI. V gave up 3 bases and J gave up 2 bases; unmatched junction bases: 5. CDR3 DNA sequence: TGTGCCAGCTCACCTCTAGCGGGGGAAATCACAGATACGCAGTATTTT. Protein product: CASSPLAGEITDTQYF.

The chain is built from TRBV7-7 and TRBJ2-7; no reliable D call. The ends were cut back, 8 bases at V and 3 bases at J, with 8 bases in the middle. CDR1 and CDR2 (germline): SSHAT, FNYEAQ (reference sequence). The CDR3 loop spans 11 amino acids. Written as DNA, the CDR3 is TGTGCCAGCCCCCCCGTCTACGAGCAGTACTTC. Translated, it gives CASPPVYEQYF.

This chain connects TRBV4-3 to TRBJ2-1; 9 positions match TRBD2. J lost 7 bases, V lost 2 bases, and 21 bases had no gene match. This CDR3 has 20 amino acids. Germline V gene sequence: CDR1 LGHNA, CDR2 YSLEER. DNA for the CDR3: TGCGCCAGCAGCCAACCGGGGACTAGCCCCGGACCCCAACCCCGGAATGAGCAGTTCTTC. It encodes CASSQPGTSPGPQPRNEQFF.

The chain is built from TRBV6-5 and TRBJ2-6, with TRBD1 identical over 9 bases. V trimming: 6 bases; J trimming: 7 bases; junction bases outside the gene matches: 7. CDR3 length equals 15 residues. Germline CDR1 is MNHEY and CDR2 is SVGAGI. The CDR3 region has the DNA TGTGCCAGCAGCCGCCCGGGACAGGGAGCCAACGTCCTGACTTTC. Its translation: CASSRPGQGANVLTF.

The rearrangement joins TRBV7-9 to TRBJ2-3, with TRBD1 identical over 8 bases. Per the germline V gene, CDR1 is SEHNR and CDR2 is FQNEAQ (reference sequence). Trimming cost V 0 bases and J 5 bases; bases outside gene matches: 7. The length of the CDR3 is 16 residues. The CDR3 region is CASSLADREPQDTQYF. DNA of the CDR3: TGTGCCAGCAGCTTAGCGGACAGGGAGCCCCAAGATACGCAGTATTTT.

This CDR3 is CASNGGGSSNEQFF. The CDR3 DNA is TGTGCCAGCAATGGGGGGGGTTCTTCGAATGAGCAGTTCTTC. The chain is built from TRBV6-1 and TRBJ2-1; 7 nucleotides align to TRBD2. In germline, CDR1 is MNHNS, CDR2 SASEGT. There are 14 residues in the CDR3. J lost 7 bases, V lost 7 bases, and 10 bases had no gene match.

The chain joins TRBV19 to TRBJ1-2; maybe TRBD1 (6 bases). Per germline, CDR1 LNHDA and CDR2 SQIVND (reference sequence). The CDR3 has 15 amino acids. Trimming took 9 bases from V and 4 from J, leaving 21 bases between them. The CDR3 bases are TGTGCCAGCCGAAAGGGAACAGGGTTGAGCTATGGCTACACCTTC. This gives the protein CASRKGTGLSYGYTF.

V is TRBV27 and J is TRBJ2-7; 7 bases are shared with TRBD1. The J segment lost 0 bases and the V segment lost 1 base, leaving 6 bases of the junction unmatched. This CDR3 is 16 amino acids long. Germline V lookup: CDR1 MNHEY, CDR2 SMNVEV (reference sequence). The CDR3 bases are TGTGCCAGCAGTTTATATGCGACAGGGAGCTCCTACGAGCAGTACTTC. Protein sequence: CASSLYATGSSYEQYF.

The chain employs TRBV10-3 and TRBJ1-4; D uncertain. Deletions cut 2 bases from V and 2 bases from J, with 12 bases between. This CDR3 has 16 amino acids. Germline CDR1 reads ENHRY; CDR2 reads SYGVKD. The CDR3 DNA is TGTGCCATCAGTGAGAGTCTGGGAGGCACTAATGAAAAACTGTTTTTT. Its protein product is CAISESLGGTNEKLFF.

The gene calls are TRBV7-2 and TRBJ1-2; 11 bases are shared with TRBD1. The CDR3 extends over 16 amino acids. J gave up 4 bases and V 5 bases, and 9 bases lay outside the gene matches. The germline V gene has CDR1 SGHTA and CDR2 FQGNSA. The CDR3 nucleotides read TGTGCCAGCAGCCTAAGTCCCGGGACAGGGGGCTATGGCTACACCTTC. Protein product: CASSLSPGTGGYGYTF.

The rearrangement uses TRBV5-5 and TRBJ2-7, with a weak D call TRBD1 (6 bases). CDR1 and CDR2 from the germline V gene are SGHKS and YYEKEE (reference sequence). The V end lost 2 bases, the J end lost 3 bases, and 12 bases lay between the germline ends. The CDR3 contains 14 residues. This chain's CDR3 is CASSLSTGIYEQYF. The CDR3 nucleotides read TGTGCCAGCAGCTTATCCACAGGGATCTACGAGCAGTACTTC.